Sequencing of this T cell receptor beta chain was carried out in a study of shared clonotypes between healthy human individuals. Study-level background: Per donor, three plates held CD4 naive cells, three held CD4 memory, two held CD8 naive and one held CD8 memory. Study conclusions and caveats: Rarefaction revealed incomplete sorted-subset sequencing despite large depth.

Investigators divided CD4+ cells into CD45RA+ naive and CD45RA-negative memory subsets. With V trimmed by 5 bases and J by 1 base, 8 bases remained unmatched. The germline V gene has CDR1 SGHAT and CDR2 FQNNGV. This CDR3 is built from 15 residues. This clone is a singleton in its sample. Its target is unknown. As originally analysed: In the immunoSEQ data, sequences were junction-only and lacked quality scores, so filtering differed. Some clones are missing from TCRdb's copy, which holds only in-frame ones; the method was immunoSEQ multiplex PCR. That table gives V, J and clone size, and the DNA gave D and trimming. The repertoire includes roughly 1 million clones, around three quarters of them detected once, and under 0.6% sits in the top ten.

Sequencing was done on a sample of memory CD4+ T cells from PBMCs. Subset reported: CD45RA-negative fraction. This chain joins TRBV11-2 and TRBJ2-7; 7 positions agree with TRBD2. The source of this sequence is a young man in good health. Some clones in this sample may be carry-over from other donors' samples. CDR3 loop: CASSPRGGSSYEQYF. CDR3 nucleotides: TGTGCCAGCAGCCCCCGGGGCGGGAGTTCCTACGAGCAGTACTTC.